The clone carrying this TCR beta chain was picked up many times. Its antigen is not known. The data belong to a study of regulatory T cells in long-lasting Graves disease. Study outcomes and limitations: Graves' patients with persistent disease showed TCR diversity lower than patients newly diagnosed. Under persistent disease, TRBV28, TRBJ1-2 and TRBJ2-5 were used preferentially.

The ends were cut back, 4 bases at V and 12 bases at J, with 21 bases in the middle. CDR1 is SQVTM, CDR2 ANQGSEA, per germline. CDR3 length: 13 amino acids. Arm-PCR with iRepertoire HTBI primers amplified the CDR3 regions for these TCR beta libraries. MiXCR, run by TCRdb on the multiplex PCR reads, gives a single entry per CDR3 protein. The sample carries approximately 400,000 distinct CDR3 sequences, about 25% recorded once. As for time point: persistent/refractory GD, antithyroid drugs over 5 years with positive TRAb. Generation of the TCR library employed RNA extracted from PBMCs. The diagnosis of Graves' disease used American Thyroid Association guidelines.

This clonotype originated in a female donor with Graves disease. The rearrangement uses TRBV29-1 and TRBJ1-1; D possibly corresponds to TRBD1 (6 bases). The sample here was peripheral blood mononuclear cells (PBMCs), taken when the disease was refractory, from a patient treated with antithyroid drugs. Here the CDR3 reads CSVAGNWRGWTFF. The CDR3, as DNA: TGCAGCGTTGCGGGTAATTGGAGGGGGTGGACTTTCTTT.